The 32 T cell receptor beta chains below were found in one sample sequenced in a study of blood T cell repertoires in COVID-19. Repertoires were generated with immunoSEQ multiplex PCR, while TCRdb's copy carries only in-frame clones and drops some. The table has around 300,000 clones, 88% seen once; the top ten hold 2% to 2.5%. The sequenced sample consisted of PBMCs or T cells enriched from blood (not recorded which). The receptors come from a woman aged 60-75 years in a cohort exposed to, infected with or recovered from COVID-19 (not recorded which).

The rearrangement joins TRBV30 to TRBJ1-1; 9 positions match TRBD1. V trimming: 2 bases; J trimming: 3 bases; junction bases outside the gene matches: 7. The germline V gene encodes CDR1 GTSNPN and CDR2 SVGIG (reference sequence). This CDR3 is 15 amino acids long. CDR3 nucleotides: TGTGCCTGGAGTTCAACGACAGGGGGGTACACTGAAGCTTTCTTT. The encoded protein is CAWSSTTGGYTEAFF.

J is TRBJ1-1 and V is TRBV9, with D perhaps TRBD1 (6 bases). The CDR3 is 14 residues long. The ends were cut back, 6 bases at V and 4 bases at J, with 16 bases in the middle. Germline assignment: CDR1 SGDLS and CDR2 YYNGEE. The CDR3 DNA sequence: TGTGCCAGCACCCGTTGGGAGGGGGGCACTGAAGCTTTCTTT. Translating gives CASTRWEGGTEAFF.

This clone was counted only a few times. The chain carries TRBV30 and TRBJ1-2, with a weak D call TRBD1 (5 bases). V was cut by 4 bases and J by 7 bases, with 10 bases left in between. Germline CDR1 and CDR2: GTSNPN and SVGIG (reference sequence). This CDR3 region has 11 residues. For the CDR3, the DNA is TGTGCCTGGAAGTGGGGGGGTGGCTACACCTTC. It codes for CAWKWGGGYTF.

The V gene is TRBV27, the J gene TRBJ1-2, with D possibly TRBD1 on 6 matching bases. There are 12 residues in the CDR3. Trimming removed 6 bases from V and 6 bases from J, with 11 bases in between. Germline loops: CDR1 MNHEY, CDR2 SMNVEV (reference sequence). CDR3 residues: CASSFRGDGYTF. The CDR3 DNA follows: TGTGCCAGCAGCTTCAGGGGCGATGGCTACACCTTC.

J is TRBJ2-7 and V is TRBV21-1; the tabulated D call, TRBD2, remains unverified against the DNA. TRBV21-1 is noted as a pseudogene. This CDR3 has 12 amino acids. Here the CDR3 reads CAKPEQSYEQYF. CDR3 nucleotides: TGTGCCAAACCGGAGCAGAGCTACGAGCAGTACTTC.

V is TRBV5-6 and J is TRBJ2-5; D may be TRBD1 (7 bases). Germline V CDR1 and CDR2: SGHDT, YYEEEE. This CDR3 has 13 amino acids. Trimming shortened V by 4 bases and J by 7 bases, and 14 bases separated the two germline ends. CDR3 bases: TGTGCCAGCAGCGCGGGACAGAGGGGGACCCAGTACTTC. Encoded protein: CASSAGQRGTQYF.

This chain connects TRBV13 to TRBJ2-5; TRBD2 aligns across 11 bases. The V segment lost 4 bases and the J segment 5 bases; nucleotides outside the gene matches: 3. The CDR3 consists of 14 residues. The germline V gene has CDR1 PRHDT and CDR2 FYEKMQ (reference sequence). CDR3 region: CASSSLAGGETQYF. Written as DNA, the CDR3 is TGTGCCAGCAGCTCGTTAGCGGGGGGGGAGACCCAGTACTTC.

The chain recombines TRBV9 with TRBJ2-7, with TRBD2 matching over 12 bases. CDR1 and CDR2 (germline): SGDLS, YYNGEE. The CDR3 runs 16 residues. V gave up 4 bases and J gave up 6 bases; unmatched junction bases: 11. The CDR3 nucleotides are TGTGCCAGCAGCCCCTCCTCGACTAGCGGGAGTTTCGAGCAGTACTTC. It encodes CASSPSSTSGSFEQYF.

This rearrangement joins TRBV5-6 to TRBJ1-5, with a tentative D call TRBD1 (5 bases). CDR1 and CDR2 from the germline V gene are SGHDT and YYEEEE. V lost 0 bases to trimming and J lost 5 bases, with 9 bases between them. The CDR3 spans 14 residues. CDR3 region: CASSLVGRDQPQHF. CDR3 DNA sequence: TGTGCCAGCAGCTTGGTCGGCAGGGATCAGCCCCAGCATTTT.

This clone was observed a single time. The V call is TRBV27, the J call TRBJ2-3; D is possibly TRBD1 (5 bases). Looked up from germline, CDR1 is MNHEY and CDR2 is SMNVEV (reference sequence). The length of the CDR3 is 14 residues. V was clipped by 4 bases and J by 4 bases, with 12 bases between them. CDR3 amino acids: CASSSSRVADTQYF. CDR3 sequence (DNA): TGTGCCAGCAGTTCATCCAGGGTCGCAGATACGCAGTATTTT.

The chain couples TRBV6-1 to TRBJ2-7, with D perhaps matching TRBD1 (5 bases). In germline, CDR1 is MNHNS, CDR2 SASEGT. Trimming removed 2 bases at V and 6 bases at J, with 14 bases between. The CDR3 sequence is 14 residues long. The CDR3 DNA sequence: TGTGCCAGCAGTGAACTGGGCCAGGGCGGCGAGCAGTACTTC. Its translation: CASSELGQGGEQYF.

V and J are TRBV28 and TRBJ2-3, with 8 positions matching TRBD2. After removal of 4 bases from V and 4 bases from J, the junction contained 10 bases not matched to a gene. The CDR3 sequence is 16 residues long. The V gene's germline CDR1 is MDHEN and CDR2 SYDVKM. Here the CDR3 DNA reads TGTGCCAGCAGTTGGGCCGGGACTAGTAATCCAGATACGCAGTATTTT. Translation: CASSWAGTSNPDTQYF.

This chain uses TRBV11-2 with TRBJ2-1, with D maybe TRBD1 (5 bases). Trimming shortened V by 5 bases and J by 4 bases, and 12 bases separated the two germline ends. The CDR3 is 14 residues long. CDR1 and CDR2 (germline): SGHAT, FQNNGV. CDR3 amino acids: CASSRQKQYNEQFF. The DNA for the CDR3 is TGTGCCAGCAGCAGACAGAAACAGTACAATGAGCAGTTCTTC.

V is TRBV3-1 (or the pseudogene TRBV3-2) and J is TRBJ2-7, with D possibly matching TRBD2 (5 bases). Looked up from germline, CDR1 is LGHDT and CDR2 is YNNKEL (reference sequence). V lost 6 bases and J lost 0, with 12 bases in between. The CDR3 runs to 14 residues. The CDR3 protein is CASSLAAPSYEQYF. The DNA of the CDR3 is TGTGCCAGCAGTCTAGCTGCCCCCTCCTACGAGCAGTACTTC.

Here the CDR3 reads CASSKQGALGNTIYF. The CDR3 region has the DNA TGTGCCAGCAGCAAACAGGGGGCGCTAGGAAACACCATATATTTT. The chain combines TRBV7-2 with TRBJ1-3; 9 bases map to TRBD1. This CDR3 contains 15 residues. From germline, CDR1 is SGHTA and CDR2 FQGNSA. V lost 5 bases, J lost 4 bases, and 6 bases stayed unmatched. Full variable domain (missing parts from reference TRBV7-2 and TRBJ1-3): GAGVSQSPSNKVTEKGKDVELRCDPISGHTALYWYRQSLGQGLEFLIYFQGNSAPDKSGLPSDRFSAERTGGSVSTLTIQRTQQEDSAVYLCASSKQGALGNTIYFGEGSWLTVV.

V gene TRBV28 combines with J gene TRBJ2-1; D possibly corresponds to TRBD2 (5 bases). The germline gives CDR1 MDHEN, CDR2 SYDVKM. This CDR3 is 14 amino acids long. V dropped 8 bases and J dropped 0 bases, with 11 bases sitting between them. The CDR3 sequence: CASERGISYNEQFF. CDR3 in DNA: TGTGCCAGCGAAAGAGGGATCTCCTACAATGAGCAGTTCTTC.

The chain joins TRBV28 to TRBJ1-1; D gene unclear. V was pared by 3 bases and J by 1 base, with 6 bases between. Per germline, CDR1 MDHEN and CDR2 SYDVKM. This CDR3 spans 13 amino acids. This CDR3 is CASSFLANTEAFF. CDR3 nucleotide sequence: TGTGCCAGCAGTTTCTTGGCGAACACTGAAGCTTTCTTT.

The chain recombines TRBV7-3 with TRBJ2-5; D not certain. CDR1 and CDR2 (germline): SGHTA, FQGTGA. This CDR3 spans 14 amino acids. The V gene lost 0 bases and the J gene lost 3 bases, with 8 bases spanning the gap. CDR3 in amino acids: CASSLTGFKETQYF. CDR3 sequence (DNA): TGTGCCAGCAGCTTAACCGGGTTTAAAGAGACCCAGTACTTC. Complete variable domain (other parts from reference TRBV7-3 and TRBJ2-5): GAGVSQTPSNKVTEKGKYVELRCDPISGHTALYWYRQSLGQGPEFLIYFQGTGAADDSGLPNDRFFAVRPEGSVSTLKIQRTERGDSAVYLCASSLTGFKETQYFGPGTRLLVL.

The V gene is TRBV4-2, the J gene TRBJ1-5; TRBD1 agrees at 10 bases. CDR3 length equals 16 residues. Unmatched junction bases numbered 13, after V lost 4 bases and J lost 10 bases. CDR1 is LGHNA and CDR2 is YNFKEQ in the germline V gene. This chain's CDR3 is CASSPQTGDRGGPQHF. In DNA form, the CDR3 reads TGTGCCAGCAGCCCCCAGACCGGGGACAGGGGAGGCCCCCAGCATTTT.

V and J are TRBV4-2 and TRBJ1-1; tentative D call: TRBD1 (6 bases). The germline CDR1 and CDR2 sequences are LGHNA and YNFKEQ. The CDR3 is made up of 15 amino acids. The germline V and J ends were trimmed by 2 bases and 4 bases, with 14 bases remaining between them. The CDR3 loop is CASSQTTGKGTEAFF. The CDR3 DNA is TGTGCCAGCAGCCAAACTACAGGGAAGGGCACTGAAGCTTTCTTT.

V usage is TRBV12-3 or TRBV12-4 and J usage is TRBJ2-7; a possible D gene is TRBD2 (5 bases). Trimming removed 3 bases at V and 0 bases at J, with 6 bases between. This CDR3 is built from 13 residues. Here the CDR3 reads CASSFTSSYEQYF. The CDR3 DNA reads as TGTGCCAGCAGTTTTACTAGCTCCTACGAGCAGTACTTC.

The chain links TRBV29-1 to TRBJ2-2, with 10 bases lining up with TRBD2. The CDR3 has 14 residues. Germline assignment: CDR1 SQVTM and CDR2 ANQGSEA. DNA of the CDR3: TGCAGTGCGAGGGGACTAGCGAGCGCCGGGGAGCTGTTTTTT. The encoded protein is CSARGLASAGELFF.

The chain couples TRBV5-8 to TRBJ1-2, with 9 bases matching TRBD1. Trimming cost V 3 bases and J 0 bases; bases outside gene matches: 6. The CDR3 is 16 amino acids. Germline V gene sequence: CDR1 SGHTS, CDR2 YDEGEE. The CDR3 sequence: CASSSTRDRANYGYTF. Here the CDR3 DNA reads TGTGCCAGCAGCTCGACACGGGACAGGGCTAACTATGGCTACACCTTC.

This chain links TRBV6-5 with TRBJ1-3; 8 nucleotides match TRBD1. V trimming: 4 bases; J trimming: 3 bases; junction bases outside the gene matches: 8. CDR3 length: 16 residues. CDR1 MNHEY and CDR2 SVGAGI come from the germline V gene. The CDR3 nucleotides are TGTGCCAGCAGTTTAACGCAGGGGGCTAGTGGAAACACCATATATTTT. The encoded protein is CASSLTQGASGNTIYF.

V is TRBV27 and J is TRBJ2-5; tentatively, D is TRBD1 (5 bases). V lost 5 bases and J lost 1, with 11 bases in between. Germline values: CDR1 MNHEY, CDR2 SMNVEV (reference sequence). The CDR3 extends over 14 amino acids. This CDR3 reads CASSRGRTQETQYF. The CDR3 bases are TGTGCCAGCAGTAGGGGTCGGACCCAAGAGACCCAGTACTTC.

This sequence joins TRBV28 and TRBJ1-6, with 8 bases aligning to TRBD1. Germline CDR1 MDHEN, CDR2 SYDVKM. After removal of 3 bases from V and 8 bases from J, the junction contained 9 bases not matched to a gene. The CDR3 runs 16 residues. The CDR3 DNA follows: TGTGCCAGCAGTTTGTTACAGGGGGGGACGGATTCACCCCTCCACTTT. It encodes CASSLLQGGTDSPLHF.

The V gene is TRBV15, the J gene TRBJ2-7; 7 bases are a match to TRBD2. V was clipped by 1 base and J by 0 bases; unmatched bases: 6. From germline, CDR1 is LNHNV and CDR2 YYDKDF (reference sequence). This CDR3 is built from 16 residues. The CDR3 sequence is CATSRAGGSPSYEQYF. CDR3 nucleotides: TGTGCCACCAGCAGAGCGGGCGGGAGCCCCTCCTACGAGCAGTACTTC.

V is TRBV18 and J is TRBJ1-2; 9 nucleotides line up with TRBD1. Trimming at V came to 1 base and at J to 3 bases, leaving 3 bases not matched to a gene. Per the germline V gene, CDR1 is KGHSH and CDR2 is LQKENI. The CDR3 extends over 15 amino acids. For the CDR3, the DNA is TGTGCCAGCTCACCACGGGACAGGGATCACTATGGCTACACCTTC. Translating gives CASSPRDRDHYGYTF.

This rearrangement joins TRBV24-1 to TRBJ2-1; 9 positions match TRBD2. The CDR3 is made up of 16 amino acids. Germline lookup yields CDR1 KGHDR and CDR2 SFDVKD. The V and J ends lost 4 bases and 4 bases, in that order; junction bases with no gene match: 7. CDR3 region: CATSDPTSGLYNEQFF. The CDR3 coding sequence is TGTGCCACCAGTGACCCGACTAGCGGCCTATACAATGAGCAGTTCTTC.

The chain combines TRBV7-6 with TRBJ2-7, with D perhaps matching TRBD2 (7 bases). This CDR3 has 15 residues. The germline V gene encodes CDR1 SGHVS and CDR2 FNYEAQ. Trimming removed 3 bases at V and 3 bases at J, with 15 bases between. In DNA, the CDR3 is TGTGCCAGCAGCTTGGGGGGGCTAGCGGTCTACGAGCAGTACTTC. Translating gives CASSLGGLAVYEQYF.

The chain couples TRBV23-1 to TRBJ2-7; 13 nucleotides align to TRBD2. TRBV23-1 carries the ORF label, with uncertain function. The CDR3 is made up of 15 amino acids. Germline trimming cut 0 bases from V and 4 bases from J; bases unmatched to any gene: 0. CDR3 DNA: TGCGCCAGCAGTCAATCGGGACTAGCGGGATACGAGCAGTACTTC. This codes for CASSQSGLAGYEQYF.

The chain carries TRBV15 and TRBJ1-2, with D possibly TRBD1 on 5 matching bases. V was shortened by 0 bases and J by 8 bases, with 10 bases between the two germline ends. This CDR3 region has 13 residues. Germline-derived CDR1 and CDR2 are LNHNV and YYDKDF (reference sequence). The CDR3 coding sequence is TGTGCCACCAGCAGAGATAGGGGAGGAGGCTACACCTTC. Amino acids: CATSRDRGGGYTF. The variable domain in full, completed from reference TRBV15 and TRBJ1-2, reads DAMVIQNPRYQVTQFGKPVTLSCSQTLNHNVMYWYQQKSSQAPKLLFHYYDKDFNNEADTPDNFQSRRPNTSFCFLDIRSPGLGDTAMYLCATSRDRGGGYTFGSGTRLTVV.